The entry that follows covers one TCR beta chain sequence. Antigen unknown. Trimming stripped 4 bases from V and 1 base from J, with 11 bases between. This CDR3 has 14 residues. The germline gives CDR1 WSHSY, CDR2 SAAADI. The data were taken from a study of shared clonotypes between healthy human individuals. Study results and caveats: The generation probabilities recorded for non-shared clonotypes fell below those of clonotypes shared by all four donors. Approximately 4.5% was the fraction of naive CD4 clonotypes found shared across a few donors.

Repertoires were generated with immunoSEQ multiplex PCR, while TCRdb's copy carries only in-frame clones and drops some. The sample lists some 2 million clones, roughly 94% occurring once. Naivety among CD8 cells was defined by CD45RO negativity and positive CCR7 selection, thereby excluding terminally differentiated effector memory CD45RA+ cells. This TCR was sampled from a man aged 18 to 30 in good health. The chain combines TRBV10-2 with TRBJ2-7, with D perhaps TRBD1 (5 bases). Sequencing was carried out using naive CD8+ T cells sorted from blood. The CDR3 protein is CASSVDTNSYEQYF. CDR3 in DNA: TGCGCCAGCAGTGTGGACACAAATTCCTACGAGCAGTACTTC.